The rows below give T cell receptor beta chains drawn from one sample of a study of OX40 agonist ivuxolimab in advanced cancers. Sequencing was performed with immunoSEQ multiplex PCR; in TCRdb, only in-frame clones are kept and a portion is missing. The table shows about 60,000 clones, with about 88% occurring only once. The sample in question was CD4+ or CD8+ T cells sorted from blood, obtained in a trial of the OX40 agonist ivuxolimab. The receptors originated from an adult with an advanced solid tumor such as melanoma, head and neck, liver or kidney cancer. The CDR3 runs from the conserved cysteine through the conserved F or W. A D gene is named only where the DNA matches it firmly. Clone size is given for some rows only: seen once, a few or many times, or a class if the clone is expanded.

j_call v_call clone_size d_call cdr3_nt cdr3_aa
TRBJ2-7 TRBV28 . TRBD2 TGTGCCAGCAGGGACACTTTGACTAGCGGGTCAGGCGGCGAGCAGTACTTC CASRDTLTSGSGGEQYF
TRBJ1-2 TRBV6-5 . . TGTGCCAGCAGTTACGGGGGGTATGGCTACACCTTC CASSYGGYGYTF
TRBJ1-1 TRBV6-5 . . TGTGCCAGCGCCAGGGGCCTCGGGATAGAGGCTTTCTTT CASARGLGIEAFF
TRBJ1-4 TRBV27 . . TGTGCCAGCCGGGACCTCGAAAAACTGTTTTTT CASRDLEKLFF
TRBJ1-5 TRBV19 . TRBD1 TGTGCCAGTAGTAACTTTCTACGGGACAGCAGCAATCAGCCCCAGCATTTT CASSNFLRDSSNQPQHF
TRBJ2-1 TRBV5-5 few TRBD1 TGTGCCAGCAGCTTGGCTCGGGGACAGGGGTACAATGAGCAGTTCTTC CASSLARGQGYNEQFF
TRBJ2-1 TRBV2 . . TGTGCCAGCAGTGAAGAGGTGCTTTGGCAGCAGTTCTTC CASSEEVLWQQFF
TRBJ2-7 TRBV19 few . TGTGCCAGTAGTATAGGTGACGGAGCCTACGAGCAGTACTTC CASSIGDGAYEQYF
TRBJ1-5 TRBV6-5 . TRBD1 TGTGCCAGCAGTTTAGACAGGGTCGGTCAGCCCCAGCATTTT CASSLDRVGQPQHF
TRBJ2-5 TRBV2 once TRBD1 TGTGCCAGCAGCGGAGGGACAGGGACTCCAGAGACCCAGTACTTC CASSGGTGTPETQYF
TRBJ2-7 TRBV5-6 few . TGTGCCAGCAGCTCCTTCACACAGGTGGGGGACTACGAGCAGTACTTC CASSSFTQVGDYEQYF
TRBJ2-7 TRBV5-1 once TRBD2 TGCGCCAGCAGCTTGGCCATAGGACTAGCGGGAAGCTACGAGCAGTACTTC CASSLAIGLAGSYEQYF
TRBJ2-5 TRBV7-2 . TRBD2 TGTGCCAGCAGCTCCGGGACTAGCGAGACCCAGTACTTC CASSSGTSETQYF
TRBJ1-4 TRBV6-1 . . TGTGCCAGCAGTGATGCGGGGGGGTCTGGGGAAAAACTGTTTTTT CASSDAGGSGEKLFF
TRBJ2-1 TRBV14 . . TGTGCCAGCAGCCAATTGGGGTTCTACAATGAGCAGTTCTTC CASSQLGFYNEQFF
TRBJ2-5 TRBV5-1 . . TGCGCCAGCAGCTTGAATCAAGAGACCCAGTACTTC CASSLNQETQYF
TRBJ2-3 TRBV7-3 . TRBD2 TGTGCCAGCAGCTCCCCGGGACTAGCGGGAGGTACGACAGATACGCAGTATTTT CASSSPGLAGGTTDTQYF
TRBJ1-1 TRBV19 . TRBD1 TGTGCCAGTAGTGCGACGACAGGGAAAGGAACTGAAGCTTTCTTT CASSATTGKGTEAFF
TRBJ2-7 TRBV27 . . TGTGCCAGCAGTTCTCCCCCTAGGGGTAAATACGAGCAGTACTTC CASSSPPRGKYEQYF
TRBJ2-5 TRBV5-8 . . TGTGCCAGCAGCTTGTTTGCACTTACTCAAGAGACCCAGTACTTC CASSLFALTQETQYF
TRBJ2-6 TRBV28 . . TGTGCCACCCTCACCCCTGGGGCCAACGTCCTGACTTTC CATLTPGANVLTF
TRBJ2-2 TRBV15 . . TGTGCCACCAGCAGAGATGAAACAGTCGGGGAGCTGTTTTTT CATSRDETVGELFF
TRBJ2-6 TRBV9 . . TGTGCCAGCAGCGCCCAACAGGCTTCTGGGGCCAACGTCCTGACTTTC CASSAQQASGANVLTF
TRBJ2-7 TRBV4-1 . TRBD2 TGCGCCAGCAGCCAAGGTCTAGCGGGAGGACCCCTCTCCTACGAGCAGTACTTC CASSQGLAGGPLSYEQYF
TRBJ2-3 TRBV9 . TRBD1 TGTGCCAGCAGCGTAGGGGGGGACAGGGCCATAGATACGCAGTATTTT CASSVGGDRAIDTQYF
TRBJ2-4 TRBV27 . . TGTGCCAGCAGTTTAGGTCTTGCCGCAAACATTCAGTACTTC CASSLGLAANIQYF
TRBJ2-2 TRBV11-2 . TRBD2 TGTGCCAGCGGGACTAGCGGGAGTGCCGGGGAGCTGTTTTTT CASGTSGSAGELFF
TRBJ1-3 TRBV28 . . TGTGCCAGCAGTACCCGCTCTGGAAACACCATATATTTT CASSTRSGNTIYF
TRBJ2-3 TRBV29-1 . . TGCAGCGTTGGCGGGAGCACAGATACGCAGTATTTT CSVGGSTDTQYF
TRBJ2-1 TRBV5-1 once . TGCGCCAGCAGCTTAAGTTCCTCCTACAATGAGCAGTTCTTC CASSLSSSYNEQFF
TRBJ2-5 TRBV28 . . TGTGCCAGCAGTGAGTGGGGTAAAGAGACCCAGTACTTC CASSEWGKETQYF
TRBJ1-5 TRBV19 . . TGTGCCAGTAGTATGCAGGGGAAACGCAATCAGCCCCAGCATTTT CASSMQGKRNQPQHF
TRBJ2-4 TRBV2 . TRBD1 TGTGCCAGCAGTGGTCAGGGGGTAAACATTCAGTACTTC CASSGQGVNIQYF
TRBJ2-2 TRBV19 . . TGTGCCAGTAGTCTAAGGGGGGACATACCTCCCGGGGAGCTGTTTTTT CASSLRGDIPPGELFF
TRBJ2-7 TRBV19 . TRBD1 TGTGCCACCTGCCCTGGGACAGGGTGTTACGAGCAGTACTTC CATCPGTGCYEQYF
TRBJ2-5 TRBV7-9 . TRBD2 TGTGCCAGCAGCAGGTTTTTAGCGGGAGAGACCCAGTACTTC CASSRFLAGETQYF
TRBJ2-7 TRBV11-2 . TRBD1 TGTGCCAGCAGCTTAGCGGGGACAGCTCCCTTCTCCTACGAGCAGTACTTC CASSLAGTAPFSYEQYF
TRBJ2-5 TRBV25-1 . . TGTGCCAGCAGTGAATTTCGAGGCCAAGAGACCCAGTACTTC CASSEFRGQETQYF
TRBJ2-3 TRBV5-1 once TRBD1 TGCGCCAGCAGCTTTCCCGGGACAGGGGGCACAGATACGCAGTATTTT CASSFPGTGGTDTQYF
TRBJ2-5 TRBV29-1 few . TGCAGCGTTGGATTGCTCAAAGAGACCCAGTACTTC CSVGLLKETQYF
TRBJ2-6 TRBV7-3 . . TGTGCCAGCAGCGGCGGGGCGTCTGGGGCCAACGTCCTGACTTTC CASSGGASGANVLTF
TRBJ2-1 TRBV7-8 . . TGTGCCAGCACCCGACTGGATTCTTACAATGAGCAGTTCTTC CASTRLDSYNEQFF
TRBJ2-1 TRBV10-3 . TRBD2 TGTGCCATCAGTGAGTCGGGGATTGGAGGGAGGGCCGGGAATGAGCAGTTCTTC CAISESGIGGRAGNEQFF
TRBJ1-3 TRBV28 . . TGTGCCAGCAGCCCCCACGGCACCGGAAACACCATATATTTT CASSPHGTGNTIYF
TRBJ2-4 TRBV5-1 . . TGCGCCAGCAGCTCTGCGACAGCCCTAGCCAAAAACATTCAGTACTTC CASSSATALAKNIQYF
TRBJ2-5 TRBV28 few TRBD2 TGTGCCAGCAGAAATCTAGCGGGAGATAGGGAGACCCAGTACTTC CASRNLAGDRETQYF
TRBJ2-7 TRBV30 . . TGTGCCTGGAGTGCGACAGGGCGGGGAGAGCAGTACTTC CAWSATGRGEQYF
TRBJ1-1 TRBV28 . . TGTGCCACCTTAAGAACCCATGAAGCTTTCTTT CATLRTHEAFF
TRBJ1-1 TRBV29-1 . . TGCAGCGTTGAGTATTGGCAGCAGAACACTGAAGCTTTCTTT CSVEYWQQNTEAFF
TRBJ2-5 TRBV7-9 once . TGTGCCAGCAGCTCGCCCCCAGAACAAGAGACCCAGTACTTC CASSSPPEQETQYF
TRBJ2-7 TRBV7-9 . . TGTGCCAGCAGCTTAGTTGCGCCCTTCTACGAGCAGTACTTC CASSLVAPFYEQYF
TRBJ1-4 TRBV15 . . TGTGCCACCAGCAGAGATTGGGACGCTAGGTTTTTT CATSRDWDARFF
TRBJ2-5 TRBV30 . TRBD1 TGTGCCTGGGCTACCAGGGGGAGAGAGACCCAGTACTTC CAWATRGRETQYF
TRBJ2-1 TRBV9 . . TGTGCCAGCAGCGTAGGTTTCAGTTACAATGAGCAGTTCTTC CASSVGFSYNEQFF
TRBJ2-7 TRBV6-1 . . TGTGCCAGCAGAGAAGGGACCCTCATATACGAGCAGTACTTC CASREGTLIYEQYF
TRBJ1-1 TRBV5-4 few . TGTGCCAGCAGCTTGTCAGGGAGGAACACTGAAGCTTTCTTT CASSLSGRNTEAFF
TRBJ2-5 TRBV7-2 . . TGTGCCAGCAGCTTAGTAGGGTGGCAAGAGACCCAGTACTTC CASSLVGWQETQYF